This T cell receptor beta chain was identified during a study of blood T cell repertoires in COVID-19. Study overall: Spain, Italy and the United States supplied samples that represented acute and convalescent COVID-19. From T cells, B-cell-depleted T cells, or PBMCs came the material, which was cDNA or gDNA.

Original handling: From reference gene primer amplification, estimates of nucleated cell counts were derived. The protocol was immunoSEQ multiplex PCR, while the TCRdb copy is restricted to in-frame clones and leaves out a portion. From that table come the V and J calls and clone size; the DNA was used to work out D and trimming. Of 80,000 or so clones in the sample, about 80% are singletons; the top ten hold approximately 4.6%. The CDR3 spans 13 residues. CDR1 and CDR2 (germline): SEHNR, FQNEAQ (reference sequence). Trimming removed 3 bases at V and 7 bases at J, with 13 bases between. The source is a woman between 65 and 79 years old with acute or convalescent COVID-19. Sequences were obtained from peripheral blood. The J gene is TRBJ2-7, the V gene TRBV7-9; D perhaps matches TRBD1 (5 bases). The CDR3 DNA is TGTGCCAGCAGCTTTAATAGGGGTGGGGAGCAGTACTTC. This codes for CASSFNRGGEQYF. Full variable domain (rest looked up from reference TRBV7-9 and TRBJ2-7): DTGVSQNPRHKITKRGQNVTFRCDPISEHNRLYWYRQTLGQGPEFLTYFQNEAQLEKSRLLSDRFSAERPKGSFSTLEIQRTEQGDSAMYLCASSFNRGGEQYFGPGTRLTVT.